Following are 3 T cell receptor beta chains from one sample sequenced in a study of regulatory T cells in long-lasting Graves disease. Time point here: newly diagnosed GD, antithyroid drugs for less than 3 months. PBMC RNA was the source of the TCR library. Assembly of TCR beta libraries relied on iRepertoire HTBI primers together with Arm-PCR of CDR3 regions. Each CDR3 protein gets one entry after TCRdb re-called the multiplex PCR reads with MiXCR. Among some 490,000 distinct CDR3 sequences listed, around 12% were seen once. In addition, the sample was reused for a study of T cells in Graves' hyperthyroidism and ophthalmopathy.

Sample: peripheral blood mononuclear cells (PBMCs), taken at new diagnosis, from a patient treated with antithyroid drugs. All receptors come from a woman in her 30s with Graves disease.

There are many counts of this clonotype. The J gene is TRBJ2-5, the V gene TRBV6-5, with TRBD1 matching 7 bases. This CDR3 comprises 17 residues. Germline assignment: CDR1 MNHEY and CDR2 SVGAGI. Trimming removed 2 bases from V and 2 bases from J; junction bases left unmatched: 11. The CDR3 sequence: CASSYRYPQGWQETQYF. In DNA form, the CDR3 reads TGTGCCAGCAGTTACCGCTACCCACAGGGGTGGCAAGAGACCCAGTACTTC.

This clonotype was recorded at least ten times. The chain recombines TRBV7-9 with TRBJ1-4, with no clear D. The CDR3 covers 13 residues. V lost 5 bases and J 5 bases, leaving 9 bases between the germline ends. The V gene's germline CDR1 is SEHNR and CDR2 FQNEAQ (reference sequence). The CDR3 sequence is CASSHPNNEKLFF. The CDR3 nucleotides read TGTGCCAGCAGCCACCCAAACAATGAAAAACTGTTTTTT. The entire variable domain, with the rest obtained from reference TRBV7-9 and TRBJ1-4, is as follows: DTGVSQNPRHKITKRGQNVTFRCDPISEHNRLYWYRQTLGQGPEFLTYFQNEAQLEKSRLLSDRFSAERPKGSFSTLEIQRTEQGDSAMYLCASSHPNNEKLFFGSGTQLSVL.

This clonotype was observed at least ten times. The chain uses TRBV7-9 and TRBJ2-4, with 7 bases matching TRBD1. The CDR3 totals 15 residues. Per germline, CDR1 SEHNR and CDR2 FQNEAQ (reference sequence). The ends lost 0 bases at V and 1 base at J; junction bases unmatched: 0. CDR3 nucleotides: TGTGCCAGCAGCTTAGCGGACAGGGCCAAAAACATTCAGTACTTC. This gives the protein CASSLADRAKNIQYF.